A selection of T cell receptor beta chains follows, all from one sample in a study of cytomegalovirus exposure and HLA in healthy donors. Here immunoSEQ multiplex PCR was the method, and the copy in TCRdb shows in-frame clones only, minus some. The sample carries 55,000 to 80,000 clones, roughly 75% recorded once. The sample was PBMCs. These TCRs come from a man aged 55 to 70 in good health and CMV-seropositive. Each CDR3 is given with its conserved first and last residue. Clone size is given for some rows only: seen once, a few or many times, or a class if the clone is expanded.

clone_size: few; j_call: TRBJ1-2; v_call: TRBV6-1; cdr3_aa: CASSSEAGARGYTF
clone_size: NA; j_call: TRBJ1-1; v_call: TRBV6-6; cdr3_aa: CASEWGTGATEAFF
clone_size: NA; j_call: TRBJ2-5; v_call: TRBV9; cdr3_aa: CASSVGFGGGQETQYF
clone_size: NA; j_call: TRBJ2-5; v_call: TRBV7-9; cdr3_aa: CASSLEQEPGKETQYF
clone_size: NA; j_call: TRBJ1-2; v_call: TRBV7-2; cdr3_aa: CASSFYPPTQANYGYTF
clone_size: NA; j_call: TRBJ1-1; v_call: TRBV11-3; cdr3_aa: CASSFERRDTEAFF
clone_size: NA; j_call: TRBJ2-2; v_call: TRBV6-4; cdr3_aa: CASSEGGSIGELFF
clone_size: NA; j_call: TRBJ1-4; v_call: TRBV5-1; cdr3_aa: CASSLAPGDDEKLFF
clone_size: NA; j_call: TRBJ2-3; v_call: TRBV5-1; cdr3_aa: CASSSLTDTQYF
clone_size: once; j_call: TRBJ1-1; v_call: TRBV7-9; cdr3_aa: CASSLVTGTEMNTEAFF
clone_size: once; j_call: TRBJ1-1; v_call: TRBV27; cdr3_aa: CASSLRENTEAFF
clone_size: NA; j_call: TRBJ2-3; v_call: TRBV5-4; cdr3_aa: CASSFTGGADTQYF
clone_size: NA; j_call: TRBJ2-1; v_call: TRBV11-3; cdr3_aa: CASSPSLAGGGQVNEQFF
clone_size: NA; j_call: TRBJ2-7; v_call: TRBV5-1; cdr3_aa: CASSPRQGSTYEQYF
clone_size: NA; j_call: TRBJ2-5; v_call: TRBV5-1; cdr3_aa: CASSSPSLREQYF
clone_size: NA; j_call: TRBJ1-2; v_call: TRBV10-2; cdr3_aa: CASRPGQGGYGYTF
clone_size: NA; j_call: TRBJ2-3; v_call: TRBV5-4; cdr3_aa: CASHLPAGADTQYF
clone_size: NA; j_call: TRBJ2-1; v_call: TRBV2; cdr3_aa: CASSDYGAGGYNEQFF
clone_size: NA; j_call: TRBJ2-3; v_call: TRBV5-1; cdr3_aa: CASSLATSGYIDTQYF
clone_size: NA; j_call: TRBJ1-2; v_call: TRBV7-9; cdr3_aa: CASSPWDRVYGYTF
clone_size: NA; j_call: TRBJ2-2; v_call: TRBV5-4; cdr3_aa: CASSLTANTGELFF
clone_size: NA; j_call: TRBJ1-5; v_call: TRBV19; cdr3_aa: CASSMGDRTNQPQHF
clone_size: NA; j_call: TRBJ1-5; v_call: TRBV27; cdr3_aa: CASSPYRESIQPQHF
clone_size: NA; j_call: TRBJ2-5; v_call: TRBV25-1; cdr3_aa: CASSGQAYQETQYF
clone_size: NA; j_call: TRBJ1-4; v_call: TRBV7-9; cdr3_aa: CASSQGGGTNEKLFF
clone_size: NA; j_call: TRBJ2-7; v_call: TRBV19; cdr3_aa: CASSGTGGYEQYF
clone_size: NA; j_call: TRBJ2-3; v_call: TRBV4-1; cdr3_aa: CASSLTGDSTDTQYF
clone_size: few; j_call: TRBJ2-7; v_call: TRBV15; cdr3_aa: CATSRVAESSYEQYF
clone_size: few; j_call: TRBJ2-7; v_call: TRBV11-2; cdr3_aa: CASSALAGTGEQYF